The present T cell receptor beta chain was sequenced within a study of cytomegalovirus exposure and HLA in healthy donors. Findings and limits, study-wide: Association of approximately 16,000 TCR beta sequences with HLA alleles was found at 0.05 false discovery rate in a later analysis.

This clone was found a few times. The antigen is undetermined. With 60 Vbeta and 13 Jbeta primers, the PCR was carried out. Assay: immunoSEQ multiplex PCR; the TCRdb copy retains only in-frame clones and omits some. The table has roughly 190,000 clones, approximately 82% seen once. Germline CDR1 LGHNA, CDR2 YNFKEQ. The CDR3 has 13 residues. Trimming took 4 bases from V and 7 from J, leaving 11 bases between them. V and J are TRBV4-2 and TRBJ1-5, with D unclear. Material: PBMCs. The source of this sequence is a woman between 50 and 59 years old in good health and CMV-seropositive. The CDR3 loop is CASSRESWQPQHF. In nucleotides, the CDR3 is TGTGCCAGCAGCCGGGAGAGCTGGCAGCCCCAGCATTTT.